The rows below give T cell receptor beta chains drawn from one sample of a study of breast tumors, draining lymph nodes, adjacent tissues. MiXCR, run by TCRdb on the multiplex PCR reads, gives a single entry per CDR3 protein. The profile covers about 230,000 distinct CDR3 sequences, with roughly 32% appearing a single time and 1.2% to 1.5% taken by the ten largest. Sequencing input: axillary lymph node tissue. The receptors derive from a female donor with breast cancer. Some clones in this sample may be carry-over from other donors' samples. CDR3s include the opening cysteine and the closing phenylalanine or tryptophan. Fields, in order: clone size, V gene, D gene, J gene, CDR3 DNA, CDR3 protein. The D gene is left open where the match is weak. Where a row states a size, it is once, few, many or the class of an expanded clone; other rows omit it.

clone_size: many
v_call: TRBV6-6
d_call: .
j_call: TRBJ1-2
cdr3_nt: TGTGCCAGCCTAGAAAAACAGAGTAACTATGGCTACACCTTC
cdr3_aa: CASLEKQSNYGYTF

clone_size: .
v_call: TRBV19
d_call: TRBD1
j_call: TRBJ1-3
cdr3_nt: TGTGCCAGTAGTCCTTCGACAGGGTCGGGAAACACCATATATTTT
cdr3_aa: CASSPSTGSGNTIYF

clone_size: few
v_call: TRBV2
d_call: .
j_call: TRBJ2-5
cdr3_nt: TGTGCCAGCAGTGGCTTGGTAACAGCCCAAGAGACCCAGTACTTC
cdr3_aa: CASSGLVTAQETQYF

clone_size: .
v_call: TRBV12-3/TRBV12-4
d_call: .
j_call: TRBJ1-2
cdr3_nt: TGTGCCAGCAGCCCAGGACAGTCCGGAATCTATGGCCGCACCTTC
cdr3_aa: CASSPGQSGIYGRTF

clone_size: many
v_call: TRBV4-1
d_call: .
j_call: TRBJ2-1
cdr3_nt: TGCGCCAGCAGCCAAGATCCTCGGGGAGACGCCTACAATGAGCAGTTCTTC
cdr3_aa: CASSQDPRGDAYNEQFF

clone_size: many
v_call: TRBV18
d_call: .
j_call: TRBJ1-2
cdr3_nt: TGTGCCAGCGCGGACAGAGACGTGAGCTATGGCTACACCTTC
cdr3_aa: CASADRDVSYGYTF

clone_size: .
v_call: TRBV27
d_call: .
j_call: TRBJ1-6
cdr3_nt: TGTGCCAGCAGTCCTACAGGGTCGGATAATTCACCCCTCCACTTT
cdr3_aa: CASSPTGSDNSPLHF

clone_size: many
v_call: TRBV2
d_call: TRBD1
j_call: TRBJ1-2
cdr3_nt: TGTGCCAGCAGTCCCAGGGTAGGGGACAGGGACTATGGCTACACCTTC
cdr3_aa: CASSPRVGDRDYGYTF

clone_size: many
v_call: TRBV10-2
d_call: TRBD2
j_call: TRBJ2-1
cdr3_nt: TGCGCCAGCTTTAGCGGGAGGGTCCACAATGAGCAGTTCTTC
cdr3_aa: CASFSGRVHNEQFF

clone_size: many
v_call: TRBV6-1
d_call: TRBD1
j_call: TRBJ1-4
cdr3_nt: TGTGCCAGCAGCGCCGGACAGGTGGGAAAACTGTTTTTT
cdr3_aa: CASSAGQVGKLFF

clone_size: .
v_call: TRBV5-1
d_call: TRBD2
j_call: TRBJ2-1
cdr3_nt: TGCGCCAGCAGCTTTAGCGGGAGGAGAAACGAGCAGCTCTTC
cdr3_aa: CASSFSGRRNEQLF

clone_size: .
v_call: TRBV7-3
d_call: .
j_call: TRBJ2-3
cdr3_nt: TGTGCCAGTATTTTACTAGGGAGAGATACGCAGTATTTT
cdr3_aa: CASILLGRDTQYF

clone_size: many
v_call: TRBV5-1
d_call: TRBD1
j_call: TRBJ2-1
cdr3_nt: TGCGCCAGCAGCCTCCCGACAGGGGGTGGGAATGAGCAGTTCTTC
cdr3_aa: CASSLPTGGGNEQFF

clone_size: many
v_call: TRBV6-6
d_call: .
j_call: TRBJ2-7
cdr3_nt: TGTGCCAGCAGTTACTTGGGGAACTCCTACGAGCAGTACTTC
cdr3_aa: CASSYLGNSYEQYF

clone_size: many
v_call: TRBV6-6
d_call: TRBD2
j_call: TRBJ2-5
cdr3_nt: TGTGCCAGCACCCTCGCCGCTAGCGGGCAAGAGACCCAGTACTTC
cdr3_aa: CASTLAASGQETQYF

clone_size: many
v_call: TRBV2
d_call: TRBD2
j_call: TRBJ2-7
cdr3_nt: TGTGCCAGCACCCCCATGGCGGGAGGCTCCTACGAGCAGTACTTC
cdr3_aa: CASTPMAGGSYEQYF

clone_size: many
v_call: TRBV19
d_call: TRBD2
j_call: TRBJ2-3
cdr3_nt: TGTGCCAGTAACCCGAGCGGGAAGGAGACGCAGTATTTT
cdr3_aa: CASNPSGKETQYF

clone_size: many
v_call: TRBV29-1
d_call: .
j_call: TRBJ2-1
cdr3_nt: TGCAGCGTACGATCAGGGTTTTATGAGCAGTTCTTC
cdr3_aa: CSVRSGFYEQFF

clone_size: .
v_call: TRBV5-1
d_call: TRBD1
j_call: TRBJ1-2
cdr3_nt: TGCGCCAGCAGCGCCCCGGACAGGGCGGTCCGGTACACCTTC
cdr3_aa: CASSAPDRAVRYTF

clone_size: many
v_call: TRBV3-1
d_call: TRBD1
j_call: TRBJ1-2
cdr3_nt: TGTGCCAGCAGCCAAGGACAGGGGAGGAACTATGGCTACACCTTC
cdr3_aa: CASSQGQGRNYGYTF

clone_size: .
v_call: TRBV2
d_call: .
j_call: TRBJ1-6
cdr3_nt: TGTGCCAGCAGGCCCAAGGGAGGAAATTCACCCCTCCACTTT
cdr3_aa: CASRPKGGNSPLHF

clone_size: .
v_call: TRBV10-3
d_call: TRBD1
j_call: TRBJ1-5
cdr3_nt: TGTGCCATCAGTGACAGGGGGCTTGAACAGCCCCAGCATTTT
cdr3_aa: CAISDRGLEQPQHF

clone_size: .
v_call: TRBV7-8
d_call: TRBD2
j_call: TRBJ2-2
cdr3_nt: TGTGCCAGCAGGGAAAATAGTGGGGGACTAGCGGACTCCACCGGGGAGCTGTTTTTT
cdr3_aa: CASRENSGGLADSTGELFF

clone_size: many
v_call: TRBV2
d_call: .
j_call: TRBJ1-5
cdr3_nt: TGTGCCAGCAGTGACAGGACGAGCAATCAGCCCCAGCATTTT
cdr3_aa: CASSDRTSNQPQHF

clone_size: many
v_call: TRBV5-1
d_call: TRBD2
j_call: TRBJ2-7
cdr3_nt: TGCGCCAGCAGCTTGGCTAGCGGGAGGTCCGAGCAGTACTTC
cdr3_aa: CASSLASGRSEQYF

clone_size: .
v_call: TRBV24-1
d_call: TRBD2
j_call: TRBJ2-1
cdr3_nt: TGTGCCACCAGTCAGGGAGGGGCTAACTCCTACAATGAGCAGTTCTTC
cdr3_aa: CATSQGGANSYNEQFF

clone_size: many
v_call: TRBV6-5
d_call: .
j_call: TRBJ2-3
cdr3_nt: TGTGCCAGCAGTTACTCGAGGCGAGATACGCAGTATTTT
cdr3_aa: CASSYSRRDTQYF

clone_size: many
v_call: TRBV20-1
d_call: .
j_call: TRBJ2-3
cdr3_nt: TGCAGTGCTAGAGATTACCTCGGCTCGGGTACGCAGTATTTT
cdr3_aa: CSARDYLGSGTQYF

clone_size: many
v_call: TRBV7-9
d_call: .
j_call: TRBJ2-2
cdr3_nt: TGTGCCAGCAGCCGAGGGACGGGGGGCTTTAAGGAGCTGTTTTTT
cdr3_aa: CASSRGTGGFKELFF

clone_size: many
v_call: TRBV30
d_call: TRBD2
j_call: TRBJ2-7
cdr3_nt: TGTGCCTGGAGTGGAATACAAGCGGGAGTTCACGAGCAGTACTTC
cdr3_aa: CAWSGIQAGVHEQYF

clone_size: many
v_call: TRBV27
d_call: .
j_call: TRBJ1-2
cdr3_nt: TGTGCCAGCAGTCCCTCCCCGAGGACGGCTGTCGATGGCTACACCTTC
cdr3_aa: CASSPSPRTAVDGYTF

clone_size: .
v_call: TRBV7-9
d_call: TRBD2
j_call: TRBJ2-7
cdr3_nt: TGTGCCAGCAGCCCCACCCGACTAGCGGGAGGGCTGATGGGTTACGAGCAGTACTTC
cdr3_aa: CASSPTRLAGGLMGYEQYF

clone_size: many
v_call: TRBV20-1
d_call: .
j_call: TRBJ2-3
cdr3_nt: TGCAGTGCTAGATCTTCCAGGGGCGCCGGCACAGATACGCAGTATTTT
cdr3_aa: CSARSSRGAGTDTQYF

clone_size: many
v_call: TRBV3-1
d_call: .
j_call: TRBJ1-2
cdr3_nt: TGTGCCAGCAGCCAAGGCTCCCGTCGGGCTGGCTACACCTTC
cdr3_aa: CASSQGSRRAGYTF

clone_size: many
v_call: TRBV6-5
d_call: TRBD1
j_call: TRBJ2-7
cdr3_nt: TGTGCCAGCAAGACAGGGTCCGAGCAGTACTTC
cdr3_aa: CASKTGSEQYF